The 13 T cell receptor beta chains reported below all come from one sample, sequenced in a study of blood T cell repertoires in COVID-19. The table came from immunoSEQ multiplex PCR; TCRdb's copy has only in-frame clones and leaves some out. The data show 300,000 to 400,000 clones, over 75% seen once. Sequenced sample: PBMCs or T cells enriched from blood (not recorded which). The receptor source for this set is a woman in her twenties or thirties who had recovered from COVID-19.

This sequence joins TRBV19 and TRBJ2-2; 8 bases align to TRBD1. V lost 4 bases to trimming and J lost 5 bases; unmatched junction nucleotides: 9. CDR3 length: 16 amino acids. Germline CDR1 reads LNHDA; CDR2 reads SQIVND (reference sequence). As DNA, the CDR3 is TGTGCCAGTAGTAGTCACCAGGGGGCGAGGACCGGGGAGCTGTTTTTT. Translating it yields CASSSHQGARTGELFF.

In this sample, this clone turned up once. Lacking the conserved final phenylalanine or tryptophan, this CDR3 likely reflects a read error. No DNA is shown, since the ends of the CDR3 on it are uncertain; the CDR3 is the one TCRdb lists. The rearrangement joins TRBV29-1 to TRBJ1-2; TRBD1 is the table's D call and was not checked against the DNA. With termini counted, the CDR3 has 11 amino acids. Germline V gene data show CDR1 as SQVTM and CDR2 as ANQGSEA. CDR3: CSVENGQVEAI.

The rearrangement links TRBV19 to TRBJ2-1; no clear D gene. The CDR3 has 18 amino acids. V was clipped by 2 bases and J by 1 base, with 18 bases between them. The germline gives CDR1 LNHDA, CDR2 SQIVND (reference sequence). CDR3 in amino acids: CASSILPPGTPSYNEQFF. The CDR3 bases are TGTGCCAGTAGTATACTTCCCCCAGGCACCCCATCCTACAATGAGCAGTTCTTC.

The V gene is TRBV5-1, the J gene TRBJ2-3; possible D gene TRBD2, 5 bases. Germline lookup yields CDR1 SGHRS and CDR2 YFSETQ. Trimming stripped 5 bases from V and 2 bases from J, with 12 bases between. The CDR3 contains 14 residues. The CDR3 is CASREGPSTDTQYF. The CDR3 coding sequence is TGCGCCAGCAGAGAGGGCCCCTCCACAGATACGCAGTATTTT.

This chain connects TRBV6-5 to TRBJ1-1; no clear D. This CDR3 comprises 14 residues. Germline V gene data show CDR1 as MNHEY and CDR2 as SVGAGI. Trimming cost V 2 bases and J 6 bases, with 13 bases left between them. CDR3 region: CASSYPPPSSEAFF. The DNA for the CDR3 is TGTGCCAGCAGTTACCCGCCGCCCAGTTCTGAAGCTTTCTTT.

The CDR3 here is CASSPGTSLPETQYF. In DNA form, the CDR3 reads TGTGCCAGCAGCCCCGGGACTAGCCTTCCAGAGACCCAGTACTTC. The V gene is TRBV6-5, the J gene TRBJ2-5, with 9 positions matching TRBD2. The CDR3 runs to 15 residues. Trimming at V came to 6 bases and at J to 4 bases, leaving 9 bases not matched to a gene. Germline V gene sequence: CDR1 MNHEY, CDR2 SVGAGI.

V is TRBV19 and J is TRBJ2-7; 9 bases line up with TRBD2. The CDR3 runs 14 residues. CDR1 and CDR2 (germline): LNHDA, SQIVND (reference sequence). The trim removed 4 bases at V and 3 bases at J, leaving 4 bases unmatched. CDR3 DNA sequence: TGTGCCAGTAGTAGGCGGGGGGGCCTCTACGAGCAGTACTTC. This sequence encodes CASSRRGGLYEQYF.

This chain uses TRBV19 with TRBJ1-2; TRBD1 might be the D (6 bases). The CDR3 runs to 12 residues. Germline CDR1 and CDR2: LNHDA and SQIVND (reference sequence). Trimming cost V 10 bases and J 2 bases, with 11 bases left between them. The CDR3 DNA reads as TGTGCCACCCGGGGGGGCAACTATGGCTACACCTTC. Its protein is CATRGGNYGYTF.

The chain links TRBV4-3 to TRBJ1-2; perhaps TRBD1 as D (5 bases). CDR1 is LGHNA, CDR2 YSLEER, per germline. This CDR3 spans 15 amino acids. The germline V and J ends were trimmed by 4 bases and 2 bases, with 14 bases remaining between them. The CDR3 loop reads CASSLGREGNYGYTF. CDR3 nucleotide sequence: TGCGCCAGCAGCCTAGGCAGGGAAGGCAACTATGGCTACACCTTC.

The rearrangement links TRBV13 to TRBJ2-5; D remains ambiguous. Looked up from germline, CDR1 is PRHDT and CDR2 is FYEKMQ (reference sequence). This CDR3 is 11 amino acids long. V shed 5 bases and J shed 2 bases, with 3 bases lying between them. DNA of the CDR3: TGTGCCAGCAGCCAACAAGAGACCCAGTACTTC. Its translation: CASSQQETQYF.

The chain couples TRBV6-6 to TRBJ2-1, with D possibly TRBD2 on 5 matching bases. Trimming stripped 2 bases from V and 12 bases from J, with 11 bases between. The CDR3 covers 12 residues. The germline gives CDR1 MNHNY, CDR2 SVGAGI (reference sequence). The CDR3 loop reads CASSYLSEGQFF. The CDR3 nucleotides read TGTGCCAGCAGTTACCTGAGTGAGGGGCAGTTCTTC.

CDR3 protein: CASSSAGGHTDTQYF. CDR3 bases: TGTGCCAGCAGCTCAGCGGGGGGCCACACAGATACGCAGTATTTT. The chain is built from TRBV5-4 and TRBJ2-3; TRBD2 matches at 9 bases. The V and J ends lost 3 bases and 2 bases, in that order; junction bases with no gene match: 4. Germline V gene data show CDR1 as SGHNT and CDR2 as YYREEE (reference sequence). CDR3 length: 15 amino acids.

The rearrangement joins TRBV5-4 to TRBJ1-2, with a tentative D call TRBD1 (5 bases). Germline V gives CDR1 SGHNT, CDR2 YYREEE (reference sequence). The CDR3 totals 14 residues. Between the trimmed V and J ends, which lost 4 bases and 2 bases, there was a span of 12 bases. Here the CDR3 reads CASSRAGPNYGYTF. CDR3 nucleotide sequence: TGTGCCAGCAGCAGAGCGGGACCGAACTATGGCTACACCTTC.